These T cell receptor beta chains were read from a single sample in a study of blood T cell repertoires in COVID-19. Assay: immunoSEQ multiplex PCR; the TCRdb copy retains only in-frame clones and omits some. The sample yields 200,000 to 250,000 clones, about 91% seen once. Sequencing was done on a sample of PBMCs or T cells enriched from blood (not recorded which). The receptor source for this set is a woman in her fifties or sixties with acute COVID-19. Each CDR3 is given with its conserved first and last residue. The D gene is left open where the match is weak. Clone size is not always given. Where it is, it says once, few, many or a class for expanded clones.

>TRBV30|TRBJ1-6|TRBD1|-
CAWGQGYNSPLHF
TGTGCCTGGGGACAGGGCTATAATTCACCCCTCCACTTT
>TRBV6-1|TRBJ2-1|-|-
CASSEEWVSTSSYNEQFF
TGTGCCAGCAGTGAAGAATGGGTTAGCACAAGCTCCTACAATGAGCAGTTCTTC
>TRBV5-1|TRBJ2-1|TRBD2|-
CASSLWGLAGEGNEQFF
TGCGCCAGCAGCTTGTGGGGACTAGCGGGAGAGGGCAATGAGCAGTTCTTC
>TRBV21-1|TRBJ1-2|-|-
CASSKGYRGDNYGYTF
TGTGCCAGCAGCAAAGGATACAGGGGGGATAACTATGGCTACACCTTC
>TRBV19|TRBJ2-7|TRBD1|-
CASSIVADRGYEQYF
TGTGCCAGTAGTATAGTCGCGGACAGGGGCTACGAGCAGTACTTC
>TRBV30|TRBJ1-1|-|-
CAWSSLGVNTEAFF
TGTGCCTGGAGTTCCCTAGGGGTTAACACTGAAGCTTTCTTT
>TRBV10-3|TRBJ2-7|TRBD1|-
CAISGRTGTSYEQYF
TGTGCCATCAGTGGCCGGACAGGAACCTCCTACGAGCAGTACTTC
>TRBV30|TRBJ2-1|-|-
CAWRDPADGRGLGGFF
TGTGCCTGGAGGGACCCAGCGGATGGAAGGGGCCTAGGGGGGTTCTTC
>TRBV5-1|TRBJ1-5|-|-
CASSSGPGLGQPQHF
TGCGCCAGCAGCTCCGGGCCAGGGTTGGGTCAGCCCCAGCATTTT
>TRBV9|TRBJ1-2|-|-
CASSVVEGKFSGYTF
TGTGCCAGCAGCGTAGTGGAGGGCAAGTTCTCTGGCTACACCTTC
>TRBV29-1|TRBJ2-1|-|-
CSVEDTRWNEQFF
TGCAGCGTTGAAGATACTAGATGGAATGAGCAGTTCTTC
>TRBV19|TRBJ2-1|TRBD2|-
CASSPTSGRGNEQFF
TGTGCCAGTAGTCCGACTAGCGGGAGGGGCAATGAGCAGTTCTTC
>TRBV2|TRBJ1-5|-|-
CASSEDLVWGDQPQHF
TGTGCCAGCAGTGAAGATCTTGTATGGGGGGACCAGCCCCAGCATTTT
>TRBV3-1/TRBV3-2|TRBJ1-5|TRBD1|-
CASSPGTAVSQPQHF
TGTGCCAGCAGCCCGGGGACAGCCGTTTCTCAGCCCCAGCATTTT
>TRBV19|TRBJ2-1|TRBD1|-
CASTPRDREYNEQFF
TGTGCCAGTACCCCCCGGGACAGGGAATACAATGAGCAGTTCTTC
>TRBV6-5|TRBJ2-3|-|-
CASMRAHTQYF
TGTGCCAGCATGAGGGCCCATACGCAGTATTTT
>TRBV19|TRBJ2-1|TRBD1|-
CASSIPDREQFF
TGTGCCAGTAGTATCCCGGACAGGGAGCAGTTCTTC
>TRBV7-2|TRBJ2-3|-|-
CASSLVGGMGTDTQYF
TGTGCCAGCAGCTTAGTTGGCGGGATGGGCACAGATACGCAGTATTTT
>TRBV7-2|TRBJ2-7|-|-
CASSLGGGGNEQYF
TGTGCCAGCAGCTTGGGGGGAGGGGGAAACGAGCAGTACTTC
>TRBV5-1|TRBJ1-6|-|once
CASSLDRPTNSPLHF
TGCGCCAGCAGCTTGGACAGGCCCACTAATTCACCCCTCCACTTT
>TRBV19|TRBJ1-1|-|-
CASSIVPRTEAFF
TGTGCCAGTAGTATAGTCCCCAGGACTGAAGCTTTCTTT
>TRBV12-3/TRBV12-4|TRBJ1-2|-|-
CASSPGPGYGYTF
TGTGCCAGCAGTCCCGGGCCGGGGTATGGCTACACCTTC
>TRBV18|TRBJ1-1|-|-
CASSPLDRNTEAFF
TGTGCCAGCTCACCCCTTGACAGGAACACTGAAGCTTTCTTT
>TRBV2|TRBJ2-1|TRBD2|-
CASMPGLATYNEQFF
TGTGCCAGCATGCCGGGACTAGCGACCTACAATGAGCAGTTCTTC
>TRBV11-2|TRBJ2-5|-|-
CASSLAVLETQYF
TGTGCCAGCAGCTTAGCAGTATTGGAGACCCAGTACTTC
>TRBV11-2|TRBJ1-5|-|-
CASSLDPGSNQPQHF
TGTGCCAGCAGCTTAGACCCGGGGAGCAATCAGCCCCAGCATTTT
>TRBV4-2|TRBJ1-2|TRBD1|once
CASSQDLRGLRGYTF
TGTGCCAGCAGCCAAGATTTAAGGGGGCTGCGTGGCTACACCTTC
>TRBV5-1|TRBJ2-5|TRBD2|-
CASSPRGGLAGFQETQYF
TGCGCCAGCAGTCCCAGGGGTGGACTAGCGGGATTCCAAGAGACCCAGTACTTC
>TRBV5-6|TRBJ1-1|-|few
CASSWAGEAFF
TGTGCCAGCAGCTGGGCAGGTGAAGCTTTCTTT
>TRBV2|TRBJ2-1|-|-
CASTERRVNNEQFF
TGTGCCAGCACTGAGCGGAGGGTAAACAATGAGCAGTTCTTC
>TRBV19|TRBJ1-5|-|-
CASSRLTQQRGSNQPQHF
TGTGCCAGTAGTCGACTGACTCAGCAGAGGGGGAGCAATCAGCCCCAGCATTTT
>TRBV30|TRBJ1-2|-|-
CAWNLANYGYTF
TGTGCCTGGAATCTAGCTAACTATGGCTACACCTTC
>TRBV18|TRBJ1-1|-|-
CASSPGMVGRNTEAFF
TGTGCCAGCTCACCAGGTATGGTAGGGAGGAACACTGAAGCTTTCTTT
>TRBV9|TRBJ2-2|TRBD2|-
CASRPGLANTGELFF
TGTGCCAGCAGGCCCGGACTAGCGAACACCGGGGAGCTGTTTTTT
>TRBV5-1|TRBJ2-7|TRBD2|-
CASSLAGLVGYEQYF
TGCGCCAGCAGCTTGGCCGGACTAGTGGGCTACGAGCAGTACTTC
>TRBV5-1|TRBJ1-1|-|few
CASSLDPDSATEAFF
TGCGCCAGCAGCTTGGACCCGGACAGCGCCACTGAAGCTTTCTTT
>TRBV4-1|TRBJ1-1|TRBD1|once
CASSQQGAGHLEAFF
TGCGCCAGCAGCCAACAGGGGGCCGGACACCTGGAAGCTTTCTTT
>TRBV12-3/TRBV12-4|TRBJ1-5|-|-
CASSNRVNQPQHF
TGTGCCAGCAGCAACAGGGTCAATCAGCCCCAGCATTTT
>TRBV28|TRBJ2-6|-|-
CASSPSTGSVGANVLTF
TGTGCCAGCAGTCCATCTACGGGGTCGGTAGGGGCCAACGTCCTGACTTTC
>TRBV4-2|TRBJ2-1|TRBD2|-
CASSQDGTSGYNEQFF
TGTGCCAGCAGCCAAGACGGGACTAGTGGTTACAATGAGCAGTTCTTC
>TRBV2|TRBJ1-5|-|-
CASTQGLGPQHF
TGTGCCAGCACACAGGGTCTCGGGCCCCAGCATTTT
>TRBV18|TRBJ1-1|TRBD1|-
CASSPPDRGGVAFF
TGTGCCAGCTCACCGCCAGACAGGGGCGGGGTGGCTTTCTTT
>TRBV11-3|TRBJ1-2|-|-
CASSQVYGYTF
TGTGCCAGCAGTCAGGTCTATGGCTACACCTTC
>TRBV19|TRBJ1-5|TRBD1|-
CASSRQGNQPQHF
TGTGCCAGTAGTCGACAGGGAAATCAGCCCCAGCATTTT
>TRBV7-2|TRBJ2-7|-|-
CASSFFRAGYEQYF
TGTGCCAGCAGCTTTTTTCGTGCGGGCTACGAGCAGTACTTC
>TRBV10-2|TRBJ2-7|TRBD2|-
CASTGLAGSYEQYF
TGCGCCAGCACGGGACTAGCGGGCTCCTACGAGCAGTACTTC
>TRBV11-1|TRBJ2-1|-|-
CASSYGTSTYNEQFF
TGTGCCAGCAGCTATGGGACTTCCACCTACAATGAGCAGTTCTTC
>TRBV6-4|TRBJ2-2|TRBD1|-
CASSRTGDGTGELFF
TGTGCCAGCAGTCGGACAGGGGATGGGACCGGGGAGCTGTTTTTT
>TRBV5-1|TRBJ2-1|TRBD2|-
CASSAGLAGGEQFF
TGCGCCAGCAGCGCGGGACTAGCGGGCGGGGAGCAGTTCTTC
>TRBV19|TRBJ2-7|TRBD1|once
CASRNRGASYEQYF
TGTGCCAGTAGGAACAGGGGAGCGTCCTACGAGCAGTACTTC
>TRBV29-1|TRBJ2-7|TRBD2|-
CSVMGLADYEQYF
TGCAGCGTTATGGGACTAGCGGATTACGAGCAGTACTTC
>TRBV14|TRBJ1-2|TRBD1|-
CASSRYQVRDRGVGYGYTF
TGTGCCAGCAGCCGCTATCAAGTCCGTGACAGGGGGGTCGGGTATGGCTACACCTTC